This T cell receptor beta chain was captured by sequencing in a study of T cells in Graves' hyperthyroidism and ophthalmopathy. Whole-study context: Sampling of peripheral blood happened at initial diagnosis, prior to any treatment.

Regions amplified from RNA transcripts were the TCR beta CDR3 regions. RT-PCR in the first round (using the HTBI primer set) targeted the TCR CDR3. Each CDR3 protein is one row after TCRdb ran MiXCR on the multiplex PCR reads. The data show a few hundred thousand distinct CDR3 sequences, roughly a sixth seen once. This clonotype was recorded a few times. The antigen is not known. The V and J ends lost 3 bases and 6 bases respectively, with 12 bases between them. This CDR3 spans 14 amino acids. Germline CDR1 reads LGHNA; CDR2 reads YSLEER. Study findings and constraints: Ophthalmopathy was identified by the model a median about 6.4 months ahead of onset.

The chain recombines TRBV4-3 with TRBJ2-1, with D perhaps matching TRBD2 (5 bases). The specimen sequenced was blood. The sequence derives from a woman under 30 with Graves' ophthalmopathy. CDR3 residues: CASSHRGRSNEQFF. The CDR3 nucleotides read TGCGCCAGCAGCCACCGAGGGCGGAGCAATGAGCAGTTCTTC.